The 14 T cell receptor beta chains presented below share a single source sample, sequenced in a study of blood T cell repertoires in COVID-19. Clones were sequenced by immunoSEQ multiplex PCR, and TCRdb holds only the in-frame ones, with some missing. The sample records 150,000 or so clones, around 90% being singletons. What was sequenced was peripheral blood. The receptors come from a woman aged 45-60 years with acute or convalescent COVID-19.

This sequence joins TRBV19 and TRBJ1-3; perhaps TRBD1 as D (6 bases). V was shortened by 3 bases and J by 3 bases, with 9 bases between the two germline ends. The CDR3 sequence is 14 residues long. Germline CDR1 and CDR2: LNHDA and SQIVND (reference sequence). The CDR3 coding sequence is TGTGCCAGTAGTATTGGGGGCTATGGAAACACCATATATTTT. Translating gives CASSIGGYGNTIYF.

This sequence joins TRBV11-2 and TRBJ1-1; D gene uncertain. Germline CDR1 is SGHAT and CDR2 is FQNNGV. V was clipped by 1 base and J by 2 bases, with 11 bases between them. The CDR3 is made up of 15 amino acids. The CDR3 DNA follows: TGTGCCAGCAGCTTAGTACGCCACACAAACACTGAAGCTTTCTTT. Amino acids: CASSLVRHTNTEAFF.

V and J are TRBV7-9 and TRBJ1-2; D unclear. The V end lost 1 base, the J end lost 6 bases, and 12 bases lay between the germline ends. The germline V gene has CDR1 SEHNR and CDR2 FQNEAQ (reference sequence). The length of the CDR3 is 14 residues. CDR3 bases: TGTGCCAGCAGCTTAGATCACACCCCAAATGGCTACACCTTC. Protein: CASSLDHTPNGYTF.

The chain carries TRBV28 and TRBJ1-5; D gene ambiguous. This CDR3 comprises 15 residues. V was clipped by 10 bases and J by 4 bases, with 20 bases between them. Germline CDR1 is MDHEN and CDR2 is SYDVKM. The chain's CDR3 is CATRDPGRRNQPQHF. The CDR3 nucleotides read TGTGCCACCCGTGACCCGGGAAGGAGGAATCAGCCCCAGCATTTT.

Here the CDR3 reads CASSLTGIGQPQHF. The CDR3 nucleotides are TGTGCCAGCAGTTTAACGGGGATTGGTCAGCCCCAGCATTTT. The chain combines TRBV27 with TRBJ1-5; no clear D. With 2 bases removed from V and 6 bases from J, the gap between germline ends came to 11 bases. The germline gives CDR1 MNHEY, CDR2 SMNVEV (reference sequence). CDR3 length equals 14 residues.

This clone was seen more than once but under ten times. This chain connects TRBV5-6 to TRBJ2-7, with 7 bases that match TRBD1. CDR3 size: 16 residues. Trimming removed 5 bases from V and 4 bases from J; junction bases left unmatched: 15. Germline CDR1 and CDR2: SGHDT and YYEEEE. CDR3: CASRASPGTDIYEQYF. In DNA, the CDR3 is TGTGCCAGCAGAGCATCTCCCGGGACAGATATTTACGAGCAGTACTTC. Complete variable domain (other parts from reference TRBV5-6 and TRBJ2-7): DAGVTQSPTHLIKTRGQQVTLRCSPKSGHDTVSWYQQALGQGPQFIFQYYEEEERQRGNFPDRFSGHQFPNYSSELNVNALLLGDSALYLCASRASPGTDIYEQYFGPGTRLTVT.

CDR3 loop: CASSQDGRLNQPQHF. CDR3 sequence (DNA): TGCGCCAGCAGCCAAGACGGGAGGTTGAATCAGCCCCAGCATTTT. V gene TRBV4-1 combines with J gene TRBJ1-5; no reliable D call. Germline lookup yields CDR1 MGHRA and CDR2 YSYEKL. Trimming removed 0 bases at V and 4 bases at J, with 10 bases between. The CDR3 length is 15 residues.

The chain employs TRBV24-1 and TRBJ2-5; 10 bases map to TRBD1. The CDR3 consists of 13 residues. Germline assignment: CDR1 KGHDR and CDR2 SFDVKD. The V and J ends lost 9 bases and 3 bases, in that order; junction bases with no gene match: 3. Here the CDR3 reads CATGQGVEETQYF. The CDR3 region has the DNA TGTGCCACCGGACAGGGGGTAGAAGAGACCCAGTACTTC.

This chain joins TRBV7-9 and TRBJ2-2; the match to TRBD1 covers 8 bases. Trimming removed 4 bases from V and 6 bases from J; junction bases left unmatched: 1. Germline CDR1 and CDR2: SEHNR and FQNEAQ (reference sequence). The CDR3 extends over 13 amino acids. The CDR3 region is CASSSGGPGELFF. The CDR3 nucleotides read TGTGCCAGCAGCTCAGGGGGCCCCGGGGAGCTGTTTTTT.

The chain uses TRBV6-5 and TRBJ2-3, with D possibly matching TRBD1 (5 bases). The ends were cut back, 0 bases at V and 0 bases at J, with 10 bases in the middle. This CDR3 is built from 16 residues. CDR1 is MNHEY and CDR2 is SVGAGI in the germline V gene. Here the CDR3 reads CASSYSRTTSTDTQYF. The CDR3 DNA is TGTGCCAGCAGTTACTCGAGGACAACTAGCACAGATACGCAGTATTTT.

Note on this clone: In the same sample, other DNA sequences code for this CDR3. This chain links TRBV2 with TRBJ2-7; 11 bases line up with TRBD1. V lost 6 bases, J lost 6 bases, and 1 base stayed unmatched. Germline CDR1 and CDR2: SNHLY and FYNNEI. The CDR3 consists of 12 residues. In DNA form, the CDR3 reads TGTGCCAGCAGCGGGACAGGGGGCGAGCAGTACTTC. Translated: CASSGTGGEQYF.

The chain is built from TRBV7-9 and TRBJ1-4; tentatively, D is TRBD1 (6 bases). This CDR3 is 15 amino acids long. The V gene's germline CDR1 is SEHNR and CDR2 FQNEAQ (reference sequence). V was pared by 5 bases and J by 5 bases, with 15 bases between. The CDR3 region has the DNA TGTGCCAGCAGCCCCAGAGGGGGAGCGAATGAAAAACTGTTTTTT. Protein: CASSPRGGANEKLFF.

V is TRBV18 and J is TRBJ1-4; D might be TRBD1 (6 bases). Germline CDR1 KGHSH, CDR2 LQKENI. V lost 2 bases to trimming and J lost 7 bases, with 14 bases between them. The CDR3 length is 15 residues. This chain's CDR3 is CASSPYSPRGEKLFF. CDR3 in DNA: TGTGCCAGCTCACCATATTCCCCCAGGGGTGAAAAACTGTTTTTT.

The V and J genes are TRBV2 and TRBJ1-6; tentative D call: TRBD1 (5 bases). This CDR3 contains 15 residues. The germline V gene has CDR1 SNHLY and CDR2 FYNNEI. The V end was cut by 8 bases, the J end by 7 bases, with 18 bases between. The CDR3 protein is CASRNPRARNSPLHF. The CDR3, as DNA: TGTGCCAGCCGCAACCCCAGGGCTCGCAATTCACCCCTCCACTTT.